The TCR beta chain under discussion was sequenced for a study of cytomegalovirus exposure and HLA in healthy donors. Study-level background: As an earlier analysis found, roughly 170 million T cells yielded 95 million to 130 million unique TCR beta sequences. Findings and caveats of the study: The study listed approximately 160 cytomegalovirus-associated TCR beta chains.

The PCR made use of 60 Vbeta and 13 Jbeta primers. TCRdb's table, derived via immunoSEQ multiplex PCR, lists solely in-frame clones and lacks some. Among 150,000 to 160,000 clones listed, roughly 79% were seen once. Concerning this clone: The antigen is unknown.

The junction had 3 bases not matched to a gene; V was cut back by 4 bases and J by 0 bases. CDR1 and CDR2 (germline): SGHRS, YFSETQ. There are 16 residues in the CDR3. The chain links TRBV5-1 to TRBJ2-6, with TRBD1 identical over 8 bases. Sequenced input: PBMCs. The clonotype originates from a man aged 18-30 years in good health and CMV-seronegative. CDR3 coding DNA: TGCGCCAGCAGCCGGGACAGGCCCTCTGGGGCCAACGTCCTGACTTTC. This gives the protein CASSRDRPSGANVLTF.